A selection of T cell receptor beta chains follows, all from one sample in a study of shared T cell receptors in the human thymus. Only in-frame clones appear in the TCRdb table, and some are missing; sequencing was by immunoSEQ multiplex PCR. The data contain about 380,000 clones, about 95% of them singletons. Specimen: thymocytes. These receptors all come from a human donor. CDR3s include the opening cysteine and the closing phenylalanine or tryptophan. Fields, in order: V gene, J gene, clone size, D gene, CDR3 DNA, CDR3 protein. The D gene is left open where the match is weak. The size field is filled for only some rows; it gives once, few, many or a size class.

TRBV4-3,TRBJ2-2,NA,TRBD2,TGCGCCAGCAGCCAATGGGGGACTAGCGGGAGAGGCACCGGGGAGCTGTTTTTT,CASSQWGTSGRGTGELFF
TRBV29-1,TRBJ2-5,once,NA,TGCAGCGTGCGGGGCCACGACCAAGAGACCCAGTACTTC,CSVRGHDQETQYF
TRBV9,TRBJ2-3,NA,NA,TGTGCCAGCAGCGACCGGTCGGCAGATACGCAGTATTTT,CASSDRSADTQYF
TRBV6-5,TRBJ2-2,NA,TRBD2,TGTGCCAGCAGTACAACTAGCGGCGGAGGCGGGGAGCTGTTTTTT,CASSTTSGGGGELFF
TRBV28,TRBJ1-2,NA,NA,TGTGCCAGCAGTTTGGGACTGAATGGCGGCTACACCTTC,CASSLGLNGGYTF
TRBV7-2,TRBJ2-2,NA,TRBD1,TGTGCCAGCAGCTCCAACTGGGACAGCAACACCGGGGAGCTGTTTTTT,CASSSNWDSNTGELFF
TRBV2,TRBJ2-1,NA,NA,TGTGCCAGCGCCCCAGGGGATAATGAGCAGTTCTTC,CASAPGDNEQFF
TRBV7-6,TRBJ2-3,NA,TRBD2,TGTGCCAGCAGCCCGGGGGGGGTTAGCACAGATACGCAGTATTTT,CASSPGGVSTDTQYF
TRBV6-6,TRBJ2-3,NA,NA,TGTGCCAGCAGTCCAACATCAAAATTCACAGATACGCAGTATTTT,CASSPTSKFTDTQYF
TRBV19,TRBJ2-7,NA,TRBD2,TGTGCCAGTAGTGTCACTAGCGGCCCCTCCTACGAGCAGTACTTC,CASSVTSGPSYEQYF
TRBV6-6,TRBJ1-4,once,TRBD1,TGTGCCAGCAGGATATCACAGGGGCCTAATGAAAAACTGTTTTTT,CASRISQGPNEKLFF
TRBV28,TRBJ2-2,NA,NA,TGTGCCAGCAGTGCCAGTTGGGCACCAACCAACACCGGGGAGCTGTTTTTT,CASSASWAPTNTGELFF
TRBV28,TRBJ2-7,NA,NA,TGTGCCAGCAGGAGACTCGGAAGCTCCTACGAGCAGTACTTC,CASRRLGSSYEQYF
TRBV19,TRBJ2-1,NA,TRBD1,TGTGCCAGTACGGGACAGACCCACAATGAGCAGTTCTTC,CASTGQTHNEQFF
TRBV5-4,TRBJ1-1,NA,NA,TGTGCCAGCAGCTTGGCCTGTGGCGACACTGAAGCTTTCTTT,CASSLACGDTEAFF
TRBV9,TRBJ1-1,NA,NA,TGTGCCAGCAGCGTATCACTGGATCGAGGGGCCCGTCTGGCTGAAGCTTTCTTT,CASSVSLDRGARLAEAFF
TRBV10-3,TRBJ1-2,NA,TRBD1,TGTGCCATCAGTGAGCCTCATGGGGACAGGGTAGTATGCTACACCTTC,CAISEPHGDRVVCYTF
TRBV11-2,TRBJ2-7,NA,NA,TGTGCCAGCAGCTCGAAAACCGGGCTTTACGAGCAGTACTTC,CASSSKTGLYEQYF
TRBV5-1,TRBJ2-7,NA,NA,TGCGCCAGCAGCTCCTTCTATGGGGCGGAGGAGCAGTACTTC,CASSSFYGAEEQYF
TRBV15,TRBJ2-3,NA,NA,TGTGCCACCAGCGCAGAGACTCCGAGCACAGATACGCAGTATTTT,CATSAETPSTDTQYF
TRBV4-3,TRBJ2-5,NA,TRBD2,TGCGCCAGCGGCTCCCGTGGACTAGCGGGAGGGGGAGAGACCCAGTACTTC,CASGSRGLAGGGETQYF
TRBV2,TRBJ1-5,NA,NA,TGTGCCAGCAGTCCGCGGGGGGGTTACAATCAGCCCCAGCATTTT,CASSPRGGYNQPQHF
TRBV7-2,TRBJ1-2,NA,NA,TGTGCCAGCAGAACCGGGCGTGGTGGCACCTATGGCTACACCTTC,CASRTGRGGTYGYTF
TRBV7-6,TRBJ2-7,once,TRBD2,TGTGCCAGCAGCTTAAAGGGTGGCTGGGCGGGAGGGCTATACGAGCAGTACTTC,CASSLKGGWAGGLYEQYF
TRBV2,TRBJ2-3,NA,TRBD2,TGTGCCAGCGTAGCGGGATGGGCAGATACGCAGTATTTT,CASVAGWADTQYF
TRBV5-1,TRBJ2-6,NA,NA,TGCGCCAGTCGAGGGCGGGGGCGTGGGGCCAACGTCCTGACTTTC,CASRGRGRGANVLTF
TRBV6-6,TRBJ2-7,NA,NA,TGTGCCAGCAGCCCACGGGGGGCGAAGGTCCACGAGCAGTACTTC,CASSPRGAKVHEQYF
TRBV7-9,TRBJ1-2,NA,NA,TGTGCCAGCAGCCCGCGCGAAGAGTATGGCTACACCTTC,CASSPREEYGYTF
TRBV15,TRBJ1-4,NA,NA,TGTGCCACCAGCAGAGTAAGAGGGGCAACTAATGAAAAACTGTTTTTT,CATSRVRGATNEKLFF
TRBV6-6,TRBJ2-1,NA,NA,TGTGCCAGCAGTCCGACAAATCCTACGGAGCAGTTCTTC,CASSPTNPTEQFF
TRBV28,TRBJ1-3,NA,NA,TGTGCCAGCACCCTCCCCCGAGGGGGGCCTGGAAACACCATATATTTT,CASTLPRGGPGNTIYF
TRBV4-1,TRBJ2-2,NA,NA,TGCGCCAGCAGGCACAAGAGACCTGGAACCGGGGAGCTGTTTTTT,CASRHKRPGTGELFF
TRBV30,TRBJ1-2,NA,NA,TGTGCCTGGAGCTATGCAAGTTACTATGGCTACACCTTC,CAWSYASYYGYTF
TRBV27,TRBJ2-7,NA,NA,TGTGCCAGCAGTGCCGCCCGGGGCAAGACCTACGAGCAGTACTTC,CASSAARGKTYEQYF
TRBV9,TRBJ1-2,NA,NA,TGTGCCAGCAGCGTAGGTATGGGGGACGGCTACACCTTC,CASSVGMGDGYTF
TRBV18,TRBJ2-1,NA,TRBD1,TGTGCCAGCTCAACAGGGACAGCCGAAAAGCAGTTCTTC,CASSTGTAEKQFF
TRBV11-3,TRBJ1-5,NA,NA,TGTGCCAGCAGCTTTGGGGCCGAGCGCAATCAGCCCCAGCATTTT,CASSFGAERNQPQHF
TRBV7-2,TRBJ2-1,NA,NA,TGTGCCAGCAGCTTTACAGGGTGGAATGAGCAGTTCTTC,CASSFTGWNEQFF
TRBV28,TRBJ2-6,NA,NA,TGTGCCAGCACCAAGGGACACAGCTCTGGGGCCAACGTCCTGACTTTC,CASTKGHSSGANVLTF
TRBV28,TRBJ2-5,NA,TRBD2,TGTGCCAGCATCAAGAGGGGACTACCGCAAGAGACCCAGTACTTC,CASIKRGLPQETQYF
TRBV6-1,TRBJ2-7,NA,TRBD1,TGTGCCAGCACCGGGGGGACAGGGGGCTCTCTTGAGCAGTACTTC,CASTGGTGGSLEQYF
TRBV2,TRBJ1-4,NA,NA,TGTGCCAGCAGCGATCAAGGGAGGGGAGATCTTCCAAAACTGTTTTTT,CASSDQGRGDLPKLFF